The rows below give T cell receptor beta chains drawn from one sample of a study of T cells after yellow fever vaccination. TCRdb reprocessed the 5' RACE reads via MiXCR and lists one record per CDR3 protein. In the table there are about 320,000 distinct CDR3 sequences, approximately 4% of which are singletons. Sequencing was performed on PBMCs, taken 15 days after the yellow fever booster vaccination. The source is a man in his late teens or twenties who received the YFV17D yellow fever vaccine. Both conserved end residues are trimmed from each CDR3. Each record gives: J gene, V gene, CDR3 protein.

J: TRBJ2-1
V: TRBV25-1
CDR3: ASSVFLSGGADEQF

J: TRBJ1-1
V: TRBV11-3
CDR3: ASSKHRGPAF

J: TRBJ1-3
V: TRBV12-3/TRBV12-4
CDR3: ASSLVGRSSGNTIY

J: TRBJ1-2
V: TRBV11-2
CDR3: ASARNYGYT

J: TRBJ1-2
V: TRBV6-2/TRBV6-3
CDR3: ASSREFHGNYGYT

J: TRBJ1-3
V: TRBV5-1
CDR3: ASSLSSFLSGNTIY

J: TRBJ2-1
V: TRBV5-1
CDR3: ASSAGTGNREQF

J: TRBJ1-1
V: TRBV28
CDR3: ASSLSWVTEAF

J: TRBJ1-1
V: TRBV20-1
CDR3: SARGPMAEAF

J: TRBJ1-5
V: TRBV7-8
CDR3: ASSLGSRNQPQH

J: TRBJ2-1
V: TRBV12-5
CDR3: ASGTGTSIDEQF

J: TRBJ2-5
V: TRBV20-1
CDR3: SARDLGQGALAETQY

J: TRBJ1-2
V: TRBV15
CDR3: ATSSTTAGYGYT

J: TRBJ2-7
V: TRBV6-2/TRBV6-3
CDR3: ASGPRVYEQY

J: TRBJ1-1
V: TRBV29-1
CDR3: SVQDTGGAITEAF

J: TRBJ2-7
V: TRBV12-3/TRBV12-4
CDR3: ASSLARGGPYEQY

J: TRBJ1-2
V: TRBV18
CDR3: ASSPSGKGSDYGYT

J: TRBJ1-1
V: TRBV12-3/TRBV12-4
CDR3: ASRRWDTEAF

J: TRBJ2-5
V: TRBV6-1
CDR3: ASSEAVGGKTQY

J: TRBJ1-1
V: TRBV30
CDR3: AYGQPNTEAF

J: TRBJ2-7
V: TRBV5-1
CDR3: ASSLEAGNSYEQY

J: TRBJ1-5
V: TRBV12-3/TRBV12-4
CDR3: ASSLEGRRGQQPQH

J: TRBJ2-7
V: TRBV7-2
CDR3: ASSFPPGQGSYEQY

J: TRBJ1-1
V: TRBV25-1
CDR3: ASKGQGHTEAF

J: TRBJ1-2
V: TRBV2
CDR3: ASRAGTTGGYT

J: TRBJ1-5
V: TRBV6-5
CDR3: ASSTGTGAQPQH

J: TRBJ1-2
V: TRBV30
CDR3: AWSPGRGLSYT

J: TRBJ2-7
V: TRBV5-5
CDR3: ASSRLRDPSYEQY

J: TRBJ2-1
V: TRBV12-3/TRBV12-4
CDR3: ASKRGGSGEQF

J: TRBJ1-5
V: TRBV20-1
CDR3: SAPRQGYSNQPQH

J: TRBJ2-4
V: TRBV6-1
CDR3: ASIQGTSGKNIQY

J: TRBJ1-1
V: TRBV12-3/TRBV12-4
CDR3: ASSRDHRVGNTEAF

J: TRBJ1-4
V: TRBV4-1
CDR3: ASSQRRGQGEEKLF

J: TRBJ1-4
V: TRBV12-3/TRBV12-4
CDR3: ASSLQGLYEKLF

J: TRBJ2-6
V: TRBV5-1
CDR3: ASSFRGVGGANVLT

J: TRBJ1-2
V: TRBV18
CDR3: ASSPGTAFEGYGYT

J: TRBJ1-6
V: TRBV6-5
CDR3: ASRMTGMGSPLH

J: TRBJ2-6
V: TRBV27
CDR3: ASLDRVYGANVLT

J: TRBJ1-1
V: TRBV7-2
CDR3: ASSLVKDTEAF

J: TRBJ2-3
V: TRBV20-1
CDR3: SAGTSADTQY

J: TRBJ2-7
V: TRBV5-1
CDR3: ASSLVGGLGAYEQY

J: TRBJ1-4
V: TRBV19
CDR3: ASSSGTGRNEKLF

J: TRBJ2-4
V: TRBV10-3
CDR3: AISGGTDLWDIQY

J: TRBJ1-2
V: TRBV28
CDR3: ASSWVDGYT

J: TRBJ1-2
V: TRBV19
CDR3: ASSSPRGRASGYT

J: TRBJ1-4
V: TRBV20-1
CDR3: SARTGSNEKLF

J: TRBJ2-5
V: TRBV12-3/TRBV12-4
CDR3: ASSFGPSGGAQY

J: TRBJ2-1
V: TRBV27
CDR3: AWGSSYNEQF

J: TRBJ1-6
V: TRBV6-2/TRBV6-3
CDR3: AGDWQGAIAYNSPLH

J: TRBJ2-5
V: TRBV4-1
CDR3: ASSPGGGKETQY

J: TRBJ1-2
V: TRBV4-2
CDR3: ASEPRQGSYGYT

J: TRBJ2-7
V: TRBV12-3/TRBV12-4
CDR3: ATSRGGPAYEQY

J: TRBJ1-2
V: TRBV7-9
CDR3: ASSFAPQGLHYGYT